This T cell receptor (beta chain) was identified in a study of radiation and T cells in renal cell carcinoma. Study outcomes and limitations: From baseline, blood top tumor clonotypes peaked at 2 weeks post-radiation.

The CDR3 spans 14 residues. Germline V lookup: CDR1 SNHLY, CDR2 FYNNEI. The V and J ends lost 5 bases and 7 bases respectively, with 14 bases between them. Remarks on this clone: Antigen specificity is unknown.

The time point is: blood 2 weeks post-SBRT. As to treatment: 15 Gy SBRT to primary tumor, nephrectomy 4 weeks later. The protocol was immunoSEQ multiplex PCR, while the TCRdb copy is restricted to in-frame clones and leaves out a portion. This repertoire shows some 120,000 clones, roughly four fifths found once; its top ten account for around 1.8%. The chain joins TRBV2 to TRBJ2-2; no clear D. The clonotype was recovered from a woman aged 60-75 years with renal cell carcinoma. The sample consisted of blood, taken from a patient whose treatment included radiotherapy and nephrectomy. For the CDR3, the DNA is TGTGCCAGCAGTTACGGTTCGACGGGCGGGGAGCTGTTTTTT. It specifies CASSYGSTGGELFF.